The text below deals with one T cell receptor (beta chain). Its target is not known. Genomic DNA belonging to each subset was distributed in equal measure over several immunoSEQ plates. Assay: immunoSEQ multiplex PCR; the TCRdb copy retains only in-frame clones and omits some. The table records 2 million or so clones, roughly 96% of them present only once. This specimen belongs to a study of shared clonotypes between healthy human individuals. Overall study context: Per donor, three plates held CD4 naive cells, three held CD4 memory, two held CD8 naive and one held CD8 memory. Overall study findings and caveats: It was only blood that was sampled, and tissue repertoires likely differ.

Partitioning of CD4+ cells yielded a CD45RA+ naive subset and a CD45RA-negative memory subset. The sequence derives from a man between 18 and 35 years old in good health. The specimen sequenced was naive CD4+ T cells sorted from blood. The subset is: CD45RA+ positively selected.

The CDR3 spells CASSYSIGVLINEQFF. The CDR3 DNA is TGTGCCAGCAGTTACTCGATCGGGGTATTGATCAATGAGCAGTTCTTC. V and J are TRBV6-5 and TRBJ2-1; the D gene is possibly TRBD2 (5 bases). This CDR3 spans 16 amino acids. The germline gives CDR1 MNHEY, CDR2 SVGAGI. Trimming stripped 0 bases from V and 6 bases from J, with 15 bases between.